The next 10 T cell receptor beta chains were all read from a single sample in a study of T cell responses to AZD1222 COVID-19 vaccine. Assay: immunoSEQ multiplex PCR; the TCRdb copy retains only in-frame clones and omits some. Here the sample spans around 150,000 clones, around 90% being singletons. The input for sequencing was peripheral blood, taken on day 0 of AZD1222 vaccination. The source is an adult in good health.

This clone came up once. This rearrangement joins TRBV4-1 to TRBJ1-6; 7 bases are shared with TRBD1. The CDR3 runs to 18 residues. V was clipped by 0 bases and J by 6 bases; unmatched bases: 11. Germline V gene lookup returns CDR1 MGHRA and CDR2 YSYEKL. Here the CDR3 reads CASSQDGDRTAPNSPLHF. The DNA for the CDR3 is TGCGCCAGCAGCCAAGATGGGGACAGAACAGCACCTAATTCACCCCTCCACTTT.

This rearrangement joins TRBV7-9 to TRBJ2-7; 7 bases line up with TRBD2. J was trimmed by 2 bases and V by 5 bases; bases with no gene match: 6. There are 14 residues in the CDR3. From germline, CDR1 is SEHNR and CDR2 FQNEAQ (reference sequence). The CDR3 DNA sequence: TGTGCCAGCAGCCAGCGGGACTTAACCTACGAGCAGTACTTC. This sequence encodes CASSQRDLTYEQYF.

In this sample, this clone turned up a few times. The chain combines TRBV6-5 with TRBJ2-7; D is tentatively TRBD1 or TRBD2 (5 bases each). Germline V CDR1 and CDR2: MNHEY, SVGAGI. The CDR3 spans 12 residues. V lost 4 bases, J lost 9 bases, and 13 bases lay in between. The chain's CDR3 is CASSSAGDPQYF. The DNA of the CDR3 is TGTGCCAGCAGTTCCGCCGGGGACCCGCAGTACTTC.

The chain uses TRBV3-1 (or the pseudogene TRBV3-2) and TRBJ1-6; D perhaps matches TRBD1 (6 bases). V was clipped by 2 bases and J by 10 bases, with 15 bases between them. The CDR3 totals 15 residues. Germline V gives CDR1 LGHDT, CDR2 YNNKEL (reference sequence). CDR3 in DNA: TGTGCCAGCAGCCAATATCTAGGGGGGGGATCACCCCTCCACTTT. Amino acid sequence: CASSQYLGGGSPLHF.

V is TRBV18 and J is TRBJ1-2; D might be TRBD1 (6 bases). The CDR3 contains 13 residues. Germline V gene data show CDR1 as KGHSH and CDR2 as LQKENI. V lost 4 bases and J 4 bases, leaving 10 bases between the germline ends. Written as DNA, the CDR3 is TGTGCCAGCTCACTCGACAGGAGCTATGGCTACACCTTC. Amino acid sequence: CASSLDRSYGYTF.

CDR3 sequence: CASSPSRDGYEQYF. The CDR3 DNA reads as TGTGCCAGCAGCCCGTCCCGGGACGGATACGAGCAGTACTTC. V and J are TRBV7-2 and TRBJ2-7; perhaps D is TRBD1 or TRBD2 (5 bases each). V gave up 5 bases and J gave up 4 bases, with 15 bases separating them. Germline CDR1 reads SGHTA; CDR2 reads FQGNSA. CDR3 length equals 14 residues.

The chain combines TRBV28 with TRBJ1-5; D may be TRBD1 (6 bases). This CDR3 is built from 15 residues. Deletions cut 7 bases from V and 7 bases from J, with 20 bases between. Germline V gives CDR1 MDHEN, CDR2 SYDVKM. The CDR3 DNA reads as TGTGCCAGCACTACCGGGTGGGGGGCTAGGCAGCCCCAGCATTTT. Its translation: CASTTGWGARQPQHF. The complete variable domain, with remaining parts taken from reference TRBV28 and TRBJ1-5, reads DVKVTQSSRYLVKRTGEKVFLECVQDMDHENMFWYRQDPGLGLRLIYFSYDVKMKEKGDIPEGYSVSREKKERFSLILESASTNQTSMYLCASTTGWGARQPQHFGDGTRLSIL.

This sequence joins TRBV4-3 and TRBJ2-1; D not certain. CDR1 and CDR2 (germline): LGHNA, YSLEER. V was trimmed by 0 bases and J by 2 bases, leaving 17 bases between them. This CDR3 comprises 18 residues. The CDR3 spells CASSQETLDTSPYNEQFF. The CDR3 nucleotides are TGCGCCAGCAGCCAAGAAACCCTAGACACGAGCCCCTACAATGAGCAGTTCTTC.

The chain has TRBV30 and TRBJ1-6; maybe TRBD1 (5 bases). The germline gives CDR1 GTSNPN, CDR2 SVGIG (reference sequence). Between the trimmed V and J ends, which lost 4 bases and 7 bases, there was a span of 14 bases. The CDR3 has 14 residues. CDR3 protein: CAWTRRVVNSPLHF. The CDR3, as DNA: TGTGCCTGGACCCGCAGGGTGGTCAATTCACCCCTCCACTTT. The complete variable domain, with remaining parts taken from reference TRBV30 and TRBJ1-6, reads SQTIHQWPATLVQPVGSPLSLECTVEGTSNPNLYWYRQAAGRGLQLLFYSVGIGQISSEVPQNLSASRPQDRQFILSSKKLLLSDSGFYLCAWTRRVVNSPLHFGNGTRLTVT.

The rearrangement joins TRBV4-1 to TRBJ2-7, with D perhaps matching TRBD1 (6 bases). In germline, CDR1 is MGHRA, CDR2 YSYEKL. CDR3 size: 16 residues. Between the trimmed V and J ends, which lost 0 bases and 0 bases, there was a span of 12 bases. The CDR3 DNA sequence: TGCGCCAGCAGCCAAGAGGGGGCCCTTAGCTCCTACGAGCAGTACTTC. Translating gives CASSQEGALSSYEQYF.